One and the same sample provided the 17 T cell receptor beta chains below, sequenced in a study of cytotoxic CD8 clonotypes in ibrutinib-treated CLL (dated by TCRdb to the early 2020s). Libraries were made using the immunoSEQ multiplex PCR assay. TCRdb re-hosts the immuneACCESS table, in-frame sequences only. Its copies lack some clones; in the studies checked, an unresolved V gene accounts for under half of them, and the cause for the rest is not known. This sample has approximately 33,000 clones in its table, and almost 70% of those were observed once. The ten largest make up around a quarter of the sample. The sample in question was PBMCs, obtained before ibrutinib treatment. Source of these receptors: a human donor with chronic lymphocytic leukemia.

The genes are TRBV18 and TRBJ2-4; D uncertain. CDR1 is KGHSH, CDR2 LQKENI, per germline. The CDR3 covers 15 residues. V was cut by 0 bases and J by 8 bases, with 14 bases left in between. The CDR3 protein is CASSPPQLSKDIQYF. CDR3 DNA: TGTGCCAGCTCACCACCGCAGCTTTCTAAAGACATTCAGTACTTC.

This clone came up a few times. The gene calls are TRBV18 and TRBJ1-1; D not certain. Deletions cut 3 bases from V and 1 base from J, with 9 bases between. This CDR3 region has 14 residues. Per germline, CDR1 KGHSH and CDR2 LQKENI. CDR3 residues: CASSPRVANTEAFF. In DNA, the CDR3 is TGTGCCAGCTCACCGCGGGTGGCGAACACTGAAGCTTTCTTT. Based on the CDR3 plus reference TRBV18 and TRBJ1-1, the full variable domain is NAGVMQNPRHLVRRRGQEARLRCSPMKGHSHVYWYRQLPEEGLKFMVYLQKENIIDESGMPKERFSAEFPKEGPSILRIQQVVRGDSAAYFCASSPRVANTEAFFGQGTRLTVV.

This rearrangement joins TRBV5-5 to TRBJ2-6, with TRBD1 matching 7 bases. Germline values: CDR1 SGHKS, CDR2 YYEKEE (reference sequence). This CDR3 contains 17 residues. Unmatched junction bases numbered 15, after V lost 6 bases and J lost 6 bases. CDR3: CASNPDRLIWVANVLTF. Written as DNA, the CDR3 is TGTGCCAGCAACCCGGACAGGCTAATCTGGGTGGCCAACGTCCTGACTTTC.

This rearrangement joins TRBV4-3 to TRBJ2-1; D perhaps matches TRBD2 (6 bases). Germline-derived CDR1 and CDR2 are LGHNA and YSLEER. The CDR3 is 13 residues long. Trimming shortened V by 0 bases and J by 11 bases, and 11 bases separated the two germline ends. The CDR3 is CASSQEEGRKQFF. The CDR3 DNA reads TGCGCCAGCAGCCAAGAGGAGGGAAGAAAGCAGTTCTTC.

The rearrangement links TRBV7-9 to TRBJ2-3; D gene uncertain. CDR3 length: 15 residues. Trimming shortened V by 5 bases and J by 6 bases, and 18 bases separated the two germline ends. Germline CDR1 reads SEHNR; CDR2 reads FQNEAQ (reference sequence). The CDR3 loop reads CASSASLDAADTQYF. In DNA, the CDR3 is TGTGCCAGCAGCGCTTCACTTGACGCTGCCGATACGCAGTATTTT.

This clone was counted between two and nine times. This chain connects TRBV28 to TRBJ1-6; D unresolved. From germline, CDR1 is MDHEN and CDR2 SYDVKM. Trimming shortened V by 6 bases and J by 2 bases, and 11 bases separated the two germline ends. This CDR3 contains 15 residues. The CDR3 loop is CASRSRAPYNSPLHF. DNA for the CDR3: TGTGCCAGCAGGAGCCGGGCTCCCTATAATTCACCCCTCCACTTT.

The CDR3 here is CAWSVAGGRNEQFF. CDR3 DNA: TGTGCCTGGAGTGTTGCAGGGGGCCGAAATGAGCAGTTCTTC. V is TRBV30 and J is TRBJ2-1, with 8 bases that match TRBD1. The ends lost 0 bases at V and 7 bases at J; junction bases unmatched: 5. CDR3 length: 14 amino acids. The germline V gene has CDR1 GTSNPN and CDR2 SVGIG (reference sequence).

CDR3: CASSSQTPRGPQGEQYF. CDR3 DNA: TGTGCCAGCAGCTCCCAAACCCCGCGGGGACCTCAAGGGGAGCAGTACTTC. The rearrangement uses TRBV11-2 and TRBJ2-7, with D possibly being TRBD2 (6 bases). CDR3 length: 17 residues. V was shortened by 4 bases and J by 7 bases, with 26 bases between the two germline ends. Germline V CDR1 and CDR2: SGHAT, FQNNGV.

The chain combines TRBV6-1 with TRBJ2-7; possible D gene TRBD2, 6 bases. Germline loops: CDR1 MNHNS, CDR2 SASEGT. This CDR3 has 13 residues. Trimming removed 3 bases from V and 7 bases from J, with 13 bases in between. As DNA, the CDR3 is TGTGCCAGCAGTGATATGGGGGGTAGGGAGCAGTACTTC. This sequence encodes CASSDMGGREQYF.

The sample holds a few counts of this clone. V and J are TRBV5-1 and TRBJ1-2, with D possibly matching TRBD1 (6 bases). V lost 0 bases, J lost 4 bases, and 10 bases lay in between. The CDR3 extends over 14 amino acids. Germline lookup yields CDR1 SGHRS and CDR2 YFSETQ. The CDR3 DNA reads TGCGCCAGCAGCTTGGAACAGGGACTCTATGGCTACACCTTC. It encodes CASSLEQGLYGYTF.

The genes are TRBV5-1 and TRBJ2-1, with 9 bases fitting TRBD2. Per the germline V gene, CDR1 is SGHRS and CDR2 is YFSETQ. This CDR3 has 18 amino acids. V trimming: 0 bases; J trimming: 5 bases; junction bases outside the gene matches: 12. CDR3 coding DNA: TGCGCCAGCAGCTTGGCCTCGAACGGGGCTAGCGGGGACAATGAGCAGTTCTTC. The encoded protein is CASSLASNGASGDNEQFF.

This clone was recorded only once. This rearrangement joins TRBV4-1 to TRBJ1-1, with D tentatively TRBD1 (5 bases). V lost 2 bases to trimming and J lost 0 bases, with 13 bases between them. Germline V gene sequence: CDR1 MGHRA, CDR2 YSYEKL. This CDR3 spans 16 amino acids. The CDR3 coding sequence is TGCGCCAGCAGCCAATACCCGGGACCCATGAACACTGAAGCTTTCTTT. Translated: CASSQYPGPMNTEAFF.

This chain uses TRBV7-4 with TRBJ2-2; D not resolved. The CDR3 totals 12 residues. Per germline, CDR1 SGHVT and CDR2 SQSDAQ. V lost 3 bases and J 3 bases, leaving 2 bases between the germline ends. CDR3 DNA: TGTGCCAGCAGCTTCTACACCGGGGAGCTGTTTTTT. It translates to CASSFYTGELFF.

V gene TRBV5-1 combines with J gene TRBJ1-4, with D unclear. V lost 0 bases and J lost 5, with 11 bases in between. Germline V lookup: CDR1 SGHRS, CDR2 YFSETQ. The CDR3 extends over 15 amino acids. The DNA for the CDR3 is TGCGCCAGCAGCTTGGGCCTCCGAGGGAATGAAAAACTGTTTTTT. It is translated as CASSLGLRGNEKLFF.

The genes are TRBV9 and TRBJ2-7; D assignment may be TRBD1 or TRBD2 (6 bases each). Trimming stripped 0 bases from V and 2 bases from J, with 12 bases between. CDR1 and CDR2 (germline): SGDLS, YYNGEE. The CDR3 is 15 amino acids. The DNA of the CDR3 is TGTGCCAGCAGCGTAGAGGGGGGCTCTACCTACGAGCAGTACTTC. Translated: CASSVEGGSTYEQYF.

The chain joins TRBV27 to TRBJ2-1; D gene unclear. The V gene's germline CDR1 is MNHEY and CDR2 SMNVEV (reference sequence). This CDR3 is 13 amino acids long. V lost 2 bases, J lost 4 bases, and 6 bases lay in between. Here the CDR3 reads CASSLKQYNEQFF. In nucleotides, the CDR3 is TGTGCCAGCAGTTTAAAACAGTACAATGAGCAGTTCTTC.

This clone was observed a few times. The V call is TRBV7-3, the J call TRBJ1-2; D is undetermined. From germline, CDR1 is SGHTA and CDR2 FQGTGA. Trimming shortened V by 5 bases and J by 0 bases, and 10 bases separated the two germline ends. The CDR3 runs to 14 residues. This CDR3 is CASSALTANYGYTF. The CDR3 nucleotides are TGTGCCAGCAGCGCCCTAACAGCTAACTATGGCTACACCTTC.